These 32 T cell receptor beta chains share one sample of origin, sequenced in a study of OX40 agonist ivuxolimab in advanced cancers. The table came from immunoSEQ multiplex PCR; TCRdb's copy has only in-frame clones and leaves some out. The sample consists of about 75,000 clones, over 85% of them appearing once. Sample: CD4+ or CD8+ T cells sorted from blood, taken in a trial of the OX40 agonist ivuxolimab. These receptor sequences come from an adult with an advanced solid tumor such as melanoma, head and neck, liver or kidney cancer.

The chain carries TRBV6-1 and TRBJ2-3, with a tentative D call TRBD2 (5 bases). The V end lost 7 bases, the J end lost 5 bases, and 10 bases lay between the germline ends. The CDR3 extends over 12 amino acids. Germline assignment: CDR1 MNHNS and CDR2 SASEGT. In DNA form, the CDR3 reads TGTGCCAGCACCCTAGCAGAAGATACGCAGTATTTT. Protein sequence: CASTLAEDTQYF.

This chain links TRBV6-4 with TRBJ1-1; D gene ambiguous. This CDR3 has 16 amino acids. The germline V and J ends were trimmed by 4 bases and 6 bases, with 21 bases remaining between them. Germline V gives CDR1 MRHNA, CDR2 SNTAGT. The CDR3 is CASSASTQTRTAEAFF. DNA of the CDR3: TGTGCCAGCAGTGCTTCGACGCAGACCCGAACCGCTGAAGCTTTCTTT.

V and J are TRBV6-5 and TRBJ2-1; TRBD1 aligns across 9 bases. Germline V lookup: CDR1 MNHEY, CDR2 SVGAGI. The CDR3 covers 14 residues. V dropped 8 bases and J dropped 9; count of bases not matched to a gene: 11. The CDR3 here is CASYKGQGFGEQFF. The DNA for the CDR3 is TGTGCCAGCTATAAGGGACAGGGTTTCGGTGAGCAGTTCTTC.

The V and J genes are TRBV9 and TRBJ1-3; D gene unclear. This CDR3 has 16 residues. Trimming took off 0 bases at V and 2 bases at J, with 12 bases between the two ends. The V gene's germline CDR1 is SGDLS and CDR2 YYNGEE. This CDR3 reads CASSVADMRAGNTIYF. CDR3 DNA sequence: TGTGCCAGCAGCGTAGCTGACATGAGGGCTGGAAACACCATATATTTT.

The rearrangement links TRBV27 to TRBJ2-1; possibly TRBD2 for D (6 bases). V was pared by 4 bases and J by 1 base, with 8 bases between. CDR3 length equals 14 residues. Per the germline V gene, CDR1 is MNHEY and CDR2 is SMNVEV (reference sequence). The CDR3 bases are TGTGCCAGCAGTTCCGCGGGGTCCTACAATGAGCAGTTCTTC. Translating gives CASSSAGSYNEQFF.

The rearrangement uses TRBV7-7 and TRBJ2-1, with 13 nucleotides matching TRBD2. V dropped 5 bases and J dropped 7; count of bases not matched to a gene: 20. Germline CDR1 and CDR2: SSHAT and FNYEAQ (reference sequence). The CDR3 runs to 20 residues. The CDR3 loop is CASSLHGAGTSGTLQNEQFF. The CDR3 DNA reads as TGTGCCAGCAGCCTACACGGGGCCGGGACTAGCGGGACCCTGCAGAATGAGCAGTTCTTC.

The CDR3 here is CSAGGWDTQYF. The CDR3 DNA reads TGCAGTGCGGGGGGCTGGGATACGCAGTATTTT. The V call is TRBV20-1, the J call TRBJ2-3; D may be TRBD1 or TRBD2 (6 bases each). V lost 6 bases, J lost 6 bases, and 10 bases lay in between. The CDR3 has 11 amino acids. CDR1 and CDR2 (germline): DFQATT, SNEGSKA (reference sequence).

The chain links TRBV29-1 to TRBJ2-1, with 7 bases matching TRBD2. The CDR3 is made up of 14 amino acids. Trimming took 4 bases from V and 2 from J; bases not matched to a gene: 5. CDR1 SQVTM and CDR2 ANQGSEA come from the germline V gene. CDR3 protein: CSVGTRDPYNEQFF. The CDR3 DNA sequence: TGCAGCGTTGGGACTAGGGACCCCTACAATGAGCAGTTCTTC.

This clone was seen only once. This chain connects TRBV7-2 to TRBJ2-3, with D unresolved. Trimming cost V 5 bases and J 0 bases, with 9 bases left between them. Germline V lookup: CDR1 SGHTA, CDR2 FQGNSA. The CDR3 totals 14 residues. Written as DNA, the CDR3 is TGTGCCAGCAGCCCCTTTAGCAGCACAGATACGCAGTATTTT. Translating gives CASSPFSSTDTQYF.

The chain combines TRBV4-1 with TRBJ2-5, with D perhaps TRBD1 (5 bases). The germline V gene has CDR1 MGHRA and CDR2 YSYEKL. This CDR3 is 15 amino acids long. Trimming removed 0 bases from V and 2 bases from J, with 10 bases in between. CDR3 bases: TGCGCCAGCAGCCAAGATTGGCAGGGACAAGAGACCCAGTACTTC. Its protein is CASSQDWQGQETQYF.

This clone was seen once. The J gene is TRBJ1-1, the V gene TRBV29-1; TRBD1 is a possible D gene (5 bases). V gave up 6 bases and J gave up 7 bases, with 24 bases separating them. CDR3 length equals 15 residues. Germline V gives CDR1 SQVTM, CDR2 ANQGSEA. Here the CDR3 reads CSVLKLVGTLYEAFF. In DNA, the CDR3 is TGCAGCGTCCTGAAATTGGTCGGGACTCTTTATGAAGCTTTCTTT.

The genes are TRBV11-2 and TRBJ2-5, with no clear D. Germline V lookup: CDR1 SGHAT, CDR2 FQNNGV. The CDR3 is made up of 13 amino acids. Between the trimmed V and J ends, which lost 0 bases and 0 bases, there was a span of 2 bases. The CDR3 DNA reads TGTGCCAGCAGCTTAGAACACCAAGAGACCCAGTACTTC. Protein sequence: CASSLEHQETQYF.

The DNA of the CDR3 is TGTGCCAGCAGTTTCCCCCCTGGTAGCGCCGGGGAGCTGTTTTTT. Amino acid sequence: CASSFPPGSAGELFF. The chain employs TRBV27 and TRBJ2-2; D perhaps matches TRBD2 (5 bases). Germline-derived CDR1 and CDR2 are MNHEY and SMNVEV (reference sequence). V lost 3 bases and J lost 6, with 14 bases in between. This CDR3 comprises 15 residues.

This chain uses TRBV4-3 with TRBJ2-3; 8 nucleotides agree with TRBD2. The CDR3 spans 18 residues. J was trimmed by 5 bases and V by 4 bases; bases with no gene match: 17. CDR1 LGHNA and CDR2 YSLEER come from the germline V gene. The CDR3 DNA is TGCGCCAGCAGCCCAAATGTGGGCGGGAGGAACTGGGGAGATACGCAGTATTTT. Translating it yields CASSPNVGGRNWGDTQYF.

The rearrangement uses TRBV7-9 and TRBJ2-7, with D unclear. The germline V gene has CDR1 SEHNR and CDR2 FQNEAQ (reference sequence). There are 11 residues in the CDR3. Trimming removed 3 bases at V and 4 bases at J, with 4 bases between. In nucleotides, the CDR3 is TGTGCCAGCAGCTTCCAATACGAGCAGTACTTC. Translation: CASSFQYEQYF.

The chain links TRBV4-2 to TRBJ2-7, with 10 bases lining up with TRBD2. Germline assignment: CDR1 LGHNA and CDR2 YNFKEQ. The CDR3 runs to 18 residues. J lost 0 bases, V lost 1 base, and 9 bases had no gene match. Here the CDR3 reads CASSQGGVAGGPSYEQYF. In nucleotides, the CDR3 is TGTGCCAGCAGCCAAGGTGGGGTAGCGGGAGGCCCCTCCTACGAGCAGTACTTC.

The rearrangement uses TRBV7-9 and TRBJ2-3; 7 bases line up with TRBD2. CDR3 size: 15 residues. From germline, CDR1 is SEHNR and CDR2 FQNEAQ (reference sequence). V shed 0 bases and J 2 bases; nucleotides not matched to a gene: 2. The chain's CDR3 is CASSLAGGDTDTQYF. In nucleotides, the CDR3 is TGTGCCAGCAGCTTAGCGGGGGGGGACACAGATACGCAGTATTTT.

This rearrangement joins TRBV5-1 to TRBJ2-1, with TRBD1 identical over 9 bases. Germline V gene data show CDR1 as SGHRS and CDR2 as YFSETQ. The CDR3 sequence is 15 residues long. With V trimmed by 3 bases and J by 3 bases, 4 bases remained unmatched. CDR3 sequence (DNA): TGCGCCAGCAGCTCCCGGGACAGGGTCTACAATGAGCAGTTCTTC. This encodes CASSSRDRVYNEQFF.

The J gene is TRBJ2-3, the V gene TRBV5-1; D is perhaps TRBD1 or TRBD2 (6 bases each). This CDR3 is 15 amino acids long. CDR1 and CDR2 (germline): SGHRS, YFSETQ. Trimming cost V 2 bases and J 2 bases, with 12 bases left between them. The CDR3 coding sequence is TGCGCCAGCAGCTTCCTGGGGGGCGACACAGATACGCAGTATTTT. This gives the protein CASSFLGGDTDTQYF.

J is TRBJ1-5 and V is TRBV19, with TRBD1 matching 8 bases. CDR1 is LNHDA, CDR2 SQIVND, per germline (reference sequence). V gave up 3 bases and J gave up 7 bases; unmatched junction bases: 14. This CDR3 is 17 amino acids long. The CDR3 DNA sequence: TGTGCCAGTAGTATCAGGGGGGCCGGGACAGGTGGCCAGCCCCAGCATTTT. It specifies CASSIRGAGTGGQPQHF.

The genes are TRBV19 and TRBJ1-1; D remains unclear. The CDR3 sequence is 15 residues long. CDR1 and CDR2 (germline): LNHDA, SQIVND (reference sequence). Trimming shortened V by 10 bases and J by 4 bases, and 22 bases separated the two germline ends. DNA of the CDR3: TGTGCCACCTGGGGAGGGAACAACCGAGGCACTGAAGCTTTCTTT. This translates into CATWGGNNRGTEAFF.

The rearrangement joins TRBV30 to TRBJ2-2, with 10 bases lining up with TRBD2. The CDR3 runs 17 residues. V was clipped by 0 bases and J by 0 bases; unmatched bases: 4. The germline CDR1 and CDR2 sequences are GTSNPN and SVGIG (reference sequence). The CDR3 coding sequence is TGTGCCTGGAGTGTACGTACTAGCGGGGCGAACACCGGGGAGCTGTTTTTT. Translating gives CAWSVRTSGANTGELFF.

The rearrangement uses TRBV11-2 and TRBJ1-1; TRBD1 is a possible D gene (6 bases). Trimming removed 4 bases at V and 9 bases at J, with 9 bases between. The CDR3 spans 11 residues. The germline V gene has CDR1 SGHAT and CDR2 FQNNGV. The CDR3 nucleotides read TGTGCCAGCAGCTGGGGGCCGCAAGCTTTCTTT. Translation: CASSWGPQAFF.

On this clone: The sample carries other DNA sequences with the same CDR3. The chain carries TRBV4-2 and TRBJ2-7; a possible D gene is TRBD1 (8 bases). Trimming stripped 0 bases from V and 3 bases from J, with 12 bases between. Looked up from germline, CDR1 is LGHNA and CDR2 is YNFKEQ. The CDR3 loop spans 15 amino acids. The CDR3 DNA is TGTGCCAGCAGCCAAGAACAGGGGGGGATCTACGAGCAGTACTTC. Amino acid sequence: CASSQEQGGIYEQYF.

With respect to this clone: The sample holds other DNA sequences that translate to the same CDR3. V and J are TRBV9 and TRBJ1-2, with TRBD1 matching 9 bases. Germline loops: CDR1 SGDLS, CDR2 YYNGEE. The junction had 4 bases not matched to a gene; V was cut back by 3 bases and J by 1 base. The CDR3 totals 15 residues. The CDR3 loop reads CASSARTGVNYGYTF. CDR3 DNA: TGTGCCAGCAGCGCAAGGACAGGGGTTAACTATGGCTACACCTTC.

The chain joins TRBV5-4 to TRBJ2-6; D gene ambiguous. CDR1 and CDR2 (germline): SGHNT, YYREEE (reference sequence). The CDR3 is 14 amino acids. Trimming pared 2 bases from V and 9 bases from J, leaving 12 bases between. In DNA, the CDR3 is TGTGCCAGCAGCTTCGGCGAGCCACTCAACGTCCTGACTTTC. Amino acid sequence: CASSFGEPLNVLTF.

V usage is TRBV18 and J usage is TRBJ1-5; no reliable D call. Germline-derived CDR1 and CDR2 are KGHSH and LQKENI. Trimming shortened V by 3 bases and J by 6 bases, and 6 bases separated the two germline ends. The CDR3 length is 12 residues. The CDR3 DNA follows: TGTGCCAGCTCACCGTATGGTCAGCCCCAGCATTTT. Protein product: CASSPYGQPQHF.

This chain links TRBV28 with TRBJ2-1; 8 nucleotides align to TRBD2. The CDR3 has 15 amino acids. Trimming took 6 bases from V and 7 from J; bases not matched to a gene: 11. The germline V gene encodes CDR1 MDHEN and CDR2 SYDVKM. CDR3 sequence reads: CASRLGSGGRNEQFF. The CDR3 DNA reads as TGTGCCAGCAGACTTGGGTCGGGGGGGAGGAATGAGCAGTTCTTC.

This clone was observed a handful of times. The J gene is TRBJ2-2, the V gene TRBV18, with 8 bases lining up with TRBD1. V shed 8 bases and J 1 base; nucleotides not matched to a gene: 6. The germline CDR1 and CDR2 sequences are KGHSH and LQKENI. The CDR3 is 15 amino acids. The CDR3, as DNA: TGTGCCAGCGGGAGACAGGGGAGGAACACCGGGGAGCTGTTTTTT. It yields the protein CASGRQGRNTGELFF.

The genes are TRBV20-1 and TRBJ2-1; D is unresolved. Trimming took 5 bases from V and 7 from J, leaving 9 bases between them. Looked up from germline, CDR1 is DFQATT and CDR2 is SNEGSKA (reference sequence). CDR3 size: 11 residues. As DNA, the CDR3 is TGCAGTGCTCCAATTATAAATGAGCAGTTCTTC. The encoded protein is CSAPIINEQFF.

The chain carries TRBV19 and TRBJ1-2; D may be TRBD1 (5 bases). The CDR3 has 13 amino acids. Germline lookup yields CDR1 LNHDA and CDR2 SQIVND (reference sequence). Trimming took off 6 bases at V and 3 bases at J, with 11 bases between the two ends. CDR3 region: CASSQTADYGYTF. The CDR3 region has the DNA TGTGCCAGTAGCCAGACAGCGGACTATGGCTACACCTTC.

This clone came up a few times. The CDR3 sequence: CASSFTGGEDGYTF. CDR3 sequence (DNA): TGTGCCAGCAGCTTCACAGGGGGCGAGGATGGCTACACCTTC. The chain joins TRBV11-2 to TRBJ1-2, with TRBD1 identical over 9 bases. This CDR3 region has 14 residues. Trimming cost V 3 bases and J 6 bases; bases outside gene matches: 5. Germline-derived CDR1 and CDR2 are SGHAT and FQNNGV.